This is a list of T cell receptor beta chains from one sample in a study of blood T cell repertoires in COVID-19. The assay was immunoSEQ multiplex PCR, and TCRdb's table has in-frame clones only and misses some. The data contain a few hundred thousand clones, about 87% of them seen just once; the ten biggest clones take up around 9.3%. Sequencing was carried out using PBMCs or T cells enriched from blood (not recorded which). These receptors were obtained from a woman in her late teens or twenties who had recovered from COVID-19. Both conserved end residues are part of each CDR3. The order of the fields is V gene, CDR3 length, clone size, D gene, J gene, CDR3 protein, CDR3 DNA. A D gene is named only where the DNA matches it firmly. Some rows mark clone size as missing; the rest say once, few, many or name a class of expanded clone.

>TRBV7-2|15|-|-|TRBJ1-4
CASSFIGGVNEKLFF
TGTGCCAGCAGCTTTATAGGAGGGGTTAATGAAAAACTGTTTTTT
>TRBV28|15|few|TRBD1|TRBJ1-1
CASKGAGTENTEAFF
TGTGCCAGCAAGGGGGCAGGCACGGAGAACACTGAAGCTTTCTTT
>TRBV2|16|-|-|TRBJ1-1
CASSEDPGEMDTEAFF
TGTGCCAGCAGTGAAGACCCAGGGGAAATGGACACTGAAGCTTTCTTT
>TRBV4-3|13|-|-|TRBJ2-3
CASSQTPGVTQYF
TGCGCCAGCAGCCAAACCCCCGGGGTCACGCAGTATTTT
>TRBV27|13|-|-|TRBJ2-3
CASNKAGTDTQYF
TGTGCCAGCAACAAAGCGGGCACAGATACGCAGTATTTT
>TRBV2|15|-|-|TRBJ1-1
CASSEVNRGGSGAFF
TGTGCCAGCAGTGAAGTTAACAGAGGGGGATCGGGAGCTTTCTTT
>TRBV7-9|11|-|-|TRBJ1-2
CASSLPDGYTF
TGTGCCAGCAGCCTCCCTGATGGCTACACCTTC
>TRBV4-3|17|once|-|TRBJ2-1
CASSQDPGLTIYNEQFF
TGCGCCAGCAGCCAAGACCCGGGACTTACTATTTACAATGAGCAGTTCTTC
>TRBV4-3|15|-|TRBD2|TRBJ2-5
CASSTLAGEGETQYF
TGCGCCAGCAGCACTCTAGCGGGAGAGGGGGAGACCCAGTACTTC
>TRBV7-9|13|-|-|TRBJ2-1
CASSFDSNNEQFF
TGTGCCAGCAGCTTCGACAGCAACAATGAGCAGTTCTTC
>TRBV5-6|16|many|TRBD1|TRBJ2-7
CASSLLGQGETYEQYF
TGTGCCAGCAGCTTGTTAGGACAGGGGGAAACCTACGAGCAGTACTTC
>TRBV28|15|-|-|TRBJ2-6
CASAFRVSGANVLTF
TGTGCCAGCGCCTTCAGGGTTTCTGGGGCCAACGTCCTGACTTTC
>TRBV25-1|14|-|TRBD1|TRBJ1-1
CASRNRGRITEAFF
TGTGCCAGCAGGAACAGGGGCCGTATCACTGAAGCTTTCTTT
>TRBV7-9|12|-|TRBD1|TRBJ1-4
CASSPGQGVTVF
TGTGCCAGCAGCCCGGGACAGGGAGTAACCGTTTTT
>TRBV7-2|14|-|-|TRBJ1-2
CASTARGTNYGYTF
TGTGCCAGCACCGCTCGGGGGACTAACTATGGCTACACCTTC
>TRBV5-5|14|-|-|TRBJ1-5
CASSLWQKDQPQHF
TGTGCCAGCAGCTTGTGGCAGAAAGATCAGCCCCAGCATTTT
>TRBV5-5|15|-|TRBD2|TRBJ2-7
CASSFGTSGAYEQYF
TGTGCCAGCAGCTTTGGGACTAGCGGGGCCTACGAGCAGTACTTC